This TCR beta chain was profiled in a study of blood T cell repertoires in COVID-19. Study-wide context: Spain, Italy and the United States supplied samples that represented acute and convalescent COVID-19. In each case, the material was cDNA or gDNA derived from T cells, B-cell-depleted T cells, or PBMCs.

In the study's own analysis: Nucleated cell counts were estimated from reference gene primer amplification. Sequencing was performed with immunoSEQ multiplex PCR; in TCRdb, only in-frame clones are kept and a portion is missing. V and J calls and clone size are those listed in that table; D and trimming were worked out from the DNA. Of tens of thousands of clones listed, 84% are singletons. The CDR3 consists of 14 residues. Germline CDR1 reads MGHDK; CDR2 reads SYGVNS. V lost 2 bases, J lost 2 bases, and 1 base stayed unmatched. The receptor was derived from a man in his fifties or sixties with acute or convalescent COVID-19. The specimen was peripheral blood. The V and J genes are TRBV25-1 and TRBJ1-2; 8 nucleotides align to TRBD1. CDR3 amino acids: CASSEQGANYGYTF. CDR3 nucleotide sequence: TGTGCCAGCAGTGAACAGGGGGCGAACTATGGCTACACCTTC.